These T cell receptor beta chains were read from a single sample in a study of shared clonotypes between healthy human individuals. Sequenced by immunoSEQ multiplex PCR; TCRdb stores in-frame clones only, minus some. The table has about 1,500,000 clones, roughly 96% seen once. The sample consisted of naive CD4+ T cells sorted from blood. These receptors all come from a man aged 30 to 45 in good health. Both conserved end residues are part of each CDR3. Each record gives: J gene, V gene, CDR3 protein.

J: TRBJ2-5
V: TRBV19
CDR3: CASSVLAGVETQYF

J: TRBJ1-4
V: TRBV19
CDR3: CASSIDRDSSNEKLFF

J: TRBJ1-5
V: TRBV28
CDR3: CASTRGGYSNQPQHF

J: TRBJ2-2
V: TRBV7-9
CDR3: CASTRPGPFNGELFF

J: TRBJ2-1
V: TRBV7-6
CDR3: CASSRDRVQNEQFF

J: TRBJ1-4
V: TRBV18
CDR3: CASSGAVGEKLFF

J: TRBJ2-1
V: TRBV15
CDR3: CATSRGVYNEQFF

J: TRBJ2-7
V: TRBV7-8
CDR3: CASSPWTRGDEQYF

J: TRBJ2-7
V: TRBV28
CDR3: CASSLPGGSSYEQYF

J: TRBJ2-7
V: TRBV20-1
CDR3: CSATGGEQYF

J: TRBJ1-4
V: TRBV19
CDR3: CASSIGGLTDEKLFF

J: TRBJ1-1
V: TRBV6-5
CDR3: CASSYGTPDTEAFF

J: TRBJ2-7
V: TRBV6-1
CDR3: CASSVGDRGYEQYF

J: TRBJ2-7
V: TRBV6-6
CDR3: CASSRQSSYEQYF

J: TRBJ1-5
V: TRBV29-1
CDR3: CSAGERGPQHF

J: TRBJ2-1
V: TRBV7-9
CDR3: CASSFTAVTEQFF

J: TRBJ2-5
V: TRBV5-1
CDR3: CASSLGRSRQETQYF

J: TRBJ2-7
V: TRBV5-1
CDR3: CASSLAWAGYEQYF

J: TRBJ2-3
V: TRBV9
CDR3: CASSPDTDTQYF

J: TRBJ2-7
V: TRBV7-9
CDR3: CASSTGQGRAGYEQYF

J: TRBJ2-3
V: TRBV18
CDR3: CASSPPTGLAGTDTQYF

J: TRBJ2-2
V: TRBV7-6
CDR3: CASSQELAGHTGELFF

J: TRBJ2-5
V: TRBV18
CDR3: CASSPLKGPFQETQYF

J: TRBJ2-1
V: TRBV6-5
CDR3: CASRRGDEQFF

J: TRBJ1-3
V: TRBV5-1
CDR3: CASSAGTAGNTIYF

J: TRBJ1-1
V: TRBV6-5
CDR3: CASSPLGRGYTEAFF

J: TRBJ2-7
V: TRBV7-2
CDR3: CASSPRDLTYEQYF

J: TRBJ2-7
V: TRBV5-1
CDR3: CASTRRGGPSSYEQYF

J: TRBJ2-7
V: TRBV5-1
CDR3: CASSLLRTNSEQYF

J: TRBJ2-7
V: TRBV18
CDR3: CASSSKGLADFEQYF

J: TRBJ1-5
V: TRBV5-4
CDR3: CASSQQGASNQPQHF

J: TRBJ2-7
V: TRBV14
CDR3: CASSQEPGHSSYEQYF

J: TRBJ1-1
V: TRBV30
CDR3: CAWSPGTGNPGAEAFF

J: TRBJ1-2
V: TRBV25-1
CDR3: CASRGANYGYTF

J: TRBJ1-1
V: TRBV5-4
CDR3: CASSLDTNTEAFF

J: TRBJ1-1
V: TRBV19
CDR3: CASSAGHRNTEAFF

J: TRBJ1-5
V: TRBV7-9
CDR3: CASSLYGTGGFPQPQHF

J: TRBJ2-7
V: TRBV5-1
CDR3: CASSSPDPYEQYF

J: TRBJ1-5
V: TRBV28
CDR3: CASSQPVNNQPQHF

J: TRBJ1-3
V: TRBV10-1
CDR3: CASGEDRGPGNTIYF

J: TRBJ2-5
V: TRBV9
CDR3: CASSVGTAQETQYF